Following are 6 T cell receptor beta chains from one sample sequenced in a study of blood T cell repertoires in COVID-19. Only in-frame clones appear in the TCRdb table, and some are missing; sequencing was by immunoSEQ multiplex PCR. Among under 300,000 clones listed, 75% to 90% were seen once. Sequencing input: peripheral blood. The receptors derive from a woman between 55 and 75 years old with active or convalescent COVID-19.

The V call is TRBV6-6, the J call TRBJ1-2; 7 bases agree with TRBD1. This CDR3 has 14 amino acids. Germline CDR1 reads MNHNY; CDR2 reads SVGAGI (reference sequence). The trim removed 6 bases at V and 2 bases at J, leaving 6 bases unmatched. DNA for the CDR3: TGTGCCAGCAGAGGGGGACAGTTGAACTATGGCTACACCTTC. Translating it yields CASRGGQLNYGYTF.

CDR3 region: CASSLADRSTDTQYF. CDR3 nucleotides: TGCGCCAGCAGCTTGGCGGACAGAAGCACAGATACGCAGTATTTT. The chain recombines TRBV5-1 with TRBJ2-3; tentatively, D is TRBD1 (6 bases). This CDR3 is built from 15 residues. Trimming took 0 bases from V and 0 from J, leaving 8 bases between them. In germline, CDR1 is SGHRS, CDR2 YFSETQ.

This clone was seen only once. This chain joins TRBV10-1 and TRBJ1-2; D perhaps matches TRBD1 (5 bases). The germline V and J ends were trimmed by 6 bases and 2 bases, with 25 bases remaining between them. Germline loops: CDR1 WNHNN, CDR2 SYGVQD (reference sequence). The CDR3 loop spans 18 amino acids. CDR3 sequence: CASRLPPHPMTANYGYTF. As DNA, the CDR3 is TGCGCCAGCAGACTACCCCCACACCCGATGACAGCAAACTATGGCTACACCTTC.

This CDR3 reads CASSLHAAVLNTEAFF. CDR3 DNA sequence: TGTGCCAGTAGTCTGCACGCGGCAGTCCTGAACACTGAAGCTTTCTTT. The chain couples TRBV19 to TRBJ1-1, with D uncertain. Trimming left V 5 bases short and J 0 bases short, with 16 bases between. CDR1 is LNHDA and CDR2 is SQIVND in the germline V gene (reference sequence). This CDR3 comprises 16 residues.

The gene calls are TRBV19 and TRBJ2-2; D is perhaps TRBD2 (6 bases). The CDR3 runs to 14 residues. V lost 10 bases to trimming and J lost 6 bases, with 18 bases between them. The germline V gene encodes CDR1 LNHDA and CDR2 SQIVND (reference sequence). The CDR3 bases are TGTGCCACCCCCAAGGAGGGGTGGGCCGGGGAGCTGTTTTTT. It specifies CATPKEGWAGELFF.

V is TRBV28 and J is TRBJ1-5; unclear D gene. V was pared by 5 bases and J by 4 bases, with 6 bases between. The germline CDR1 and CDR2 sequences are MDHEN and SYDVKM. The CDR3 runs to 12 residues. CDR3: CASSPPNQPQHF. DNA for the CDR3: TGTGCCAGCAGTCCCCCTAATCAGCCCCAGCATTTT.